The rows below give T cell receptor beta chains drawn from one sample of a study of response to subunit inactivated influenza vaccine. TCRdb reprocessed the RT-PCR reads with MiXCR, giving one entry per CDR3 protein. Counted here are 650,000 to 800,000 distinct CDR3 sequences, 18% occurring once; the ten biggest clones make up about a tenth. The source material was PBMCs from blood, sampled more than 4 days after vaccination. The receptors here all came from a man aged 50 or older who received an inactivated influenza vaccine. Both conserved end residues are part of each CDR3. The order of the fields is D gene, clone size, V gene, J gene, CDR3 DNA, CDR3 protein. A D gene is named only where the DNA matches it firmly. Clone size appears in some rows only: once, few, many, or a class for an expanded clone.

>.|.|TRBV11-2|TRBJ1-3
TGTGCCAGCAGCGCGCAGGGGACGGTGGACACCATATATTTT
CASSAQGTVDTIYF
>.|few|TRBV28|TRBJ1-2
TGTGCCAGCAGTTTATGGGCGCGGGGATTGGGATATGGCTACACCTTC
CASSLWARGLGYGYTF
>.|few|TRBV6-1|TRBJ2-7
TGTGCCAGCAGAGGGACGACTTCTACCTACGAGCAGTACTTC
CASRGTTSTYEQYF
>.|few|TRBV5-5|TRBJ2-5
TGTGCCAGCAGCTTGGAGACAGTTTCTGGGGAGACCCAGTACTTC
CASSLETVSGETQYF
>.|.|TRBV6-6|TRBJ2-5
TGTGCCAGCGGGTACCAAGAGACCCAGTACTTC
CASGYQETQYF
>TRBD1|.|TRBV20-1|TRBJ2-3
TGCAGTGCTAGTCAAGGGGGCGCTTGGACAGATACGCAGTATTTT
CSASQGGAWTDTQYF
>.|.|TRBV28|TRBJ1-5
TGTGCCAGCAGTTTCCCAACGGGAGGGTATCAGCCCCAGCATTTT
CASSFPTGGYQPQHF
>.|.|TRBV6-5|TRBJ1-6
TGTGCCAGCAGTTACTCGAGGCAGGTTAATTCACCCCTCCACTTT
CASSYSRQVNSPLHF
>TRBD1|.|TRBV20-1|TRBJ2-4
TGCAGTGCATGGGACAGACAAGCCAAAAACATTCAGTACTTC
CSAWDRQAKNIQYF
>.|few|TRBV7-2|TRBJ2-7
TGTGCCAGCAGCTTAGTCCCGGGGCAGTACGAGCAGTACTTC
CASSLVPGQYEQYF
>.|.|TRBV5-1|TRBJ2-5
TGCGCCAGCAGCCCGAACAGGGTCATGGAGACCCAGTACTTC
CASSPNRVMETQYF
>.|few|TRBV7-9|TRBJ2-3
TGTGCCAGCAGCCACCGTGGGCGAGTGCAGGGCGGGGATACGCAGTATTTT
CASSHRGRVQGGDTQYF
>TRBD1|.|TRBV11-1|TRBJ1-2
TGTGCCAGCAGCCCTGGGACAGCGAATGGCTATGGCTACACCTTC
CASSPGTANGYGYTF
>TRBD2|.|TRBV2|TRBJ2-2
TGTGCCAGCAGTGAGCCCCTCACTAGCGGGAGATACACCGGGGAGCTGTTTTTT
CASSEPLTSGRYTGELFF
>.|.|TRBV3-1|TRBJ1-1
TGTGCCAGCAGCCAAGAACGGATGAACACTGAAGCTTTCTTT
CASSQERMNTEAFF
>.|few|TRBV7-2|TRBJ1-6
TGTGCCAGCAGCTTGATCAGTTCACCCCTCCACTTT
CASSLISSPLHF
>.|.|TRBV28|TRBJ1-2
TGTGCCAGCAGTTTTCCGAATAACTATGGCTACACCTTC
CASSFPNNYGYTF
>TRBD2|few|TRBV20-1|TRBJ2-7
TGCAGTGCTAGAGATGCCAGCGGGGGCTCTCTATACGAGCAGTACTTC
CSARDASGGSLYEQYF
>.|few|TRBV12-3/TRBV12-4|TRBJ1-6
TGTGCCAGCAGCCCGGCGAGCTCCTATAATTCACCCCTCCACTTT
CASSPASSYNSPLHF
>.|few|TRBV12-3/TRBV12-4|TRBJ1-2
TGTGCCAGCAGTTTGGGACTGAGCTACACCTTC
CASSLGLSYTF
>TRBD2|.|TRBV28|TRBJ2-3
TGTGCCAGCAGGGGTCTACTAGCGGGGTTCACAGATACGCAGTATTTT
CASRGLLAGFTDTQYF
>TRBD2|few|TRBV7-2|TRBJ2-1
TGTGCCAGCAGCCCTCAGCGGGACTCCGAGCAGTTCTTC
CASSPQRDSEQFF
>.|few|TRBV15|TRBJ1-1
TGTGCCACCAGCAGAGTTGAGAACACTGAAGCTTTCTTT
CATSRVENTEAFF
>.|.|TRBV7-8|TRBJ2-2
TGTGCCTCACGGTGGTCGCGAGCCACCGGGGAGCTGTTTTTT
CASRWSRATGELFF
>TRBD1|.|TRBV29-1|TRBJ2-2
TGCAGCGTCTCAGGGGTACAGGGGTTCACCGGGGAGCTGTTTTTT
CSVSGVQGFTGELFF
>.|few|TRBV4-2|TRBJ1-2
TGTGCCAGCAGCCGCGAAGCGTCGGGAGGGGATGGCTACACCTTC
CASSREASGGDGYTF
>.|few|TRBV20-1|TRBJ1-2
TGCAGTGTCACCCTCCCGGGCTCCTCGGGCTACACCTTC
CSVTLPGSSGYTF
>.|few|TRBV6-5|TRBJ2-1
TGTGCCAGCAGTTACTCGATGGGCAATGAGCAGTTCTTC
CASSYSMGNEQFF
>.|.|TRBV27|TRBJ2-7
TGTGCCAGCAGTTTATCCGGACGAGAATGGGCGTACGAGCAGTACTTC
CASSLSGREWAYEQYF
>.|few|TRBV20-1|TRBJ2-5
TGCAGTGCCGTTAGGGACGGAGGTACCGCGGAGACCCAGTACTTC
CSAVRDGGTAETQYF
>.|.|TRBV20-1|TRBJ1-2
TGCAGTGCTTCCCGATTTAACTATGGCTACACCTTC
CSASRFNYGYTF
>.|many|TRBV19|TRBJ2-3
TGTGCCAGTAGTATGAGGATGACAGATACGCAGTATTTT
CASSMRMTDTQYF
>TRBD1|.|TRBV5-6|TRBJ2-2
TGTGCCAGCAGCTTGTCAGGGACAGTCCATCATTCGAACACCGGGGAGCTGTTTTTT
CASSLSGTVHHSNTGELFF
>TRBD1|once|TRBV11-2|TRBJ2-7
TGTGCCAGCAGCTTAACAGGGGACCGCTCCTACGAGCAGTACTTC
CASSLTGDRSYEQYF
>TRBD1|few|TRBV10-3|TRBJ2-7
TGTGCCATCAGAAGAGGGACAGAGTCTTACGAGCAGTACTTC
CAIRRGTESYEQYF
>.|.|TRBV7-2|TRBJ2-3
TGTGCCAGCTGCTTAGAGATCTCGAATACGCAGTATTTT
CASCLEISNTQYF
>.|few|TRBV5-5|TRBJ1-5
TGTGCCAGCAGCTTGTATTACAGAGGAAATCAGCCCCAGCATTTT
CASSLYYRGNQPQHF
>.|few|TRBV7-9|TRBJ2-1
TGTGCCAGCAGCCTCGGGAGCGAGTACAATGAGCAGTTCTTC
CASSLGSEYNEQFF
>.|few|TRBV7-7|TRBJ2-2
TGTGCTAGCAGCTACCCAACGGAGAGAGGAAACGGGGAGCTGTTTTTT
CASSYPTERGNGELFF
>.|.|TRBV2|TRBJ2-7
TGTGCCAGCAGTGAAATCAGCGGGTATGAGCGGTACTTC
CASSEISGYERYF
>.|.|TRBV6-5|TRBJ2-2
TGTGCCAGCACTTACCATAGCGGAAGAAACACCGGGGAGCTGTTTTTT
CASTYHSGRNTGELFF
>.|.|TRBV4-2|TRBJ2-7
TGTGCCAGCAGCCAAGCCCCCCATCAAGCGGGTTACTACGAGCAGTACTTC
CASSQAPHQAGYYEQYF
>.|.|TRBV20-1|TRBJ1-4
TGCAGTGCTAGAGAGACAGGCGGTAATGAAAAACTGTTTTTT
CSARETGGNEKLFF
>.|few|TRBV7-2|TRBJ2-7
TGTGCCAGCAGATCCGGGACGGACTACGAGCAGTACTTC
CASRSGTDYEQYF
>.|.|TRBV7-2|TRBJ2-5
TGTGCCAGCAGCTTAAGCGCGGGGCGGGAGACCCAGTACTTC
CASSLSAGRETQYF
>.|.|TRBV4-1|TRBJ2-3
TGCGCCAGCAGCCAAGGACGGGCCGCCGGCACAGATACGCAGTATTTT
CASSQGRAAGTDTQYF
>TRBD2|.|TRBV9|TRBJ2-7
TGTGCCAGCAGCGTAGGGGCTAGCGGGGGTTACGAGCAGTACTTC
CASSVGASGGYEQYF
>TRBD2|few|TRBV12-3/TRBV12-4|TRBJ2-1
TGTGCCAGCAGTTCTGCTAGCGGGAGTGATGAGCAGTTCTTC
CASSSASGSDEQFF
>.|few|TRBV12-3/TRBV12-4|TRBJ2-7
TGTGCCAGCAGCGATACCCCATCGGGCAGGTTCTACGAGCAGTACTTC
CASSDTPSGRFYEQYF
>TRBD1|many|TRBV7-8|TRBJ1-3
TGTGCCAGCAGCAAGGGACAGTCAGGAAACACCATATATTTT
CASSKGQSGNTIYF
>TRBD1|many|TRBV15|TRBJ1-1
TGTGCCACCAGCAGAGAGGCAGGGGGCTCGAACACTGAAGCTTTCTTT
CATSREAGGSNTEAFF
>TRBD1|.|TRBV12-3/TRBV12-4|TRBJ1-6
TGTGCCAGCAGTGGACAGGGCGCTTCACTCCTCCACTTT
CASSGQGASLLHF